A single sample is the source of the 14 T cell receptor beta chains below, sequenced in a study of T cell repertoires in ileal Crohn's disease (dated by TCRdb to about 2019). Library construction relied on the immunoSEQ multiplex PCR assay. This is the immuneACCESS table as TCRdb keeps it, with only in-frame sequences that have V and J called. A part of the clones is gone; compared with another copy, unresolved V genes explain less than half, and the rest is unexplained. This sample lists 13,000 to 15,000 clones; around 82% were detected once. The ten biggest clones cover less than 20% of the sample. Material for sequencing was ileal tissue. The source of these receptors is an adult with Crohn's disease.

This clone was observed a few times. The chain is built from TRBV5-1 and TRBJ2-7, with TRBD2 as a possible D gene (6 bases). Trimming left V 3 bases short and J 2 bases short, with 15 bases between. This CDR3 comprises 15 residues. Looked up from germline, CDR1 is SGHRS and CDR2 is YFSETQ. The CDR3 bases are TGCGCCAGCAGCTCTATGGAGGGTGTAACCTACGAGCAGTACTTC. It translates to CASSSMEGVTYEQYF.

The V call is TRBV30, the J call TRBJ2-1, with 7 bases aligning to TRBD2. The germline V gene encodes CDR1 GTSNPN and CDR2 SVGIG (reference sequence). This CDR3 has 14 amino acids. V lost 5 bases and J lost 7; bases outside the gene matches: 11. CDR3 nucleotides: TGTGCCTGGGACGGGGCTAGCGGTGGGAATGAGCAGTTCTTC. This codes for CAWDGASGGNEQFF.

This clone occurred once. The rearrangement joins TRBV6-4 to TRBJ1-5; 10 positions match TRBD1. Germline CDR1 and CDR2: MRHNA and SNTAGT. This CDR3 contains 15 residues. V was clipped by 3 bases and J by 2 bases; unmatched bases: 1. CDR3 nucleotides: TGTGCCAGCAGTGAGGGGACAGGGGGCAATCAGCCCCAGCATTTT. As protein: CASSEGTGGNQPQHF.

This clone showed up just a few times. The gene calls are TRBV4-1 and TRBJ2-5; D remains ambiguous. This CDR3 contains 15 residues. V was trimmed by 0 bases and J by 3 bases, leaving 11 bases between them. The germline V gene encodes CDR1 MGHRA and CDR2 YSYEKL. The CDR3 here is CASSQEPTTEETQYF. CDR3 in DNA: TGCGCCAGCAGCCAAGAACCAACCACAGAAGAGACCCAGTACTTC.

The J gene is TRBJ2-3, the V gene TRBV7-6; the match to TRBD1 covers 8 bases. The CDR3 spans 14 residues. Germline loops: CDR1 SGHVS, CDR2 FNYEAQ. V dropped 8 bases and J dropped 4; count of bases not matched to a gene: 8. In DNA, the CDR3 is TGTGCCAGCGGCCAGGGGGCTAACTCAGATACGCAGTATTTT. Translated: CASGQGANSDTQYF.

V and J are TRBV30 and TRBJ2-5; no reliable D call. With the DNA end fitting TRBJ2-7 better, the J assignment may be wrong. The CDR3 is 14 amino acids. Germline-derived CDR1 and CDR2 are GTSNPN and SVGIG (reference sequence). In nucleotides, the CDR3 is TGTGCCTGGAGACGGTTAGACCTAGCCTACGAGCAGTACTTC. This sequence encodes CAWRRLDLAYEQYF.

The rearrangement links TRBV6-5 to TRBJ1-5; 8 bases align to TRBD1. The junction had 12 bases not matched to a gene; V was cut back by 7 bases and J by 10 bases. CDR1 and CDR2 from the germline V gene are MNHEY and SVGAGI. The CDR3 has 14 residues. The CDR3 loop is CASNKRQGLSPQHF. CDR3 nucleotide sequence: TGTGCCAGCAACAAACGACAGGGGCTGTCACCCCAGCATTTT.

This chain links TRBV4-2 with TRBJ2-5; 10 nucleotides align to TRBD2. Germline V gene lookup returns CDR1 LGHNA and CDR2 YNFKEQ. J lost 3 bases, V lost 4 bases, and 17 bases had no gene match. This CDR3 is built from 19 residues. The CDR3 DNA reads as TGTGCCAGCAGCCCCGATAAGGGGAGCGGGAGGGCCAGTAAAGAGACCCAGTACTTC. This sequence encodes CASSPDKGSGRASKETQYF.

This clone was seen once. The rearrangement uses TRBV7-3 and TRBJ2-7; D is undetermined. The CDR3 is 13 residues long. In germline, CDR1 is SGHTA, CDR2 FQGTGA. V gave up 1 base and J gave up 3 bases, with 7 bases separating them. CDR3 DNA sequence: TGTGCCAGCAGCTTAAGCCAGGTCTACGAGCAGTACTTC. Amino acids: CASSLSQVYEQYF.

This clone was counted a single time. The rearrangement links TRBV4-1 to TRBJ2-2, with D uncertain. Trimming removed 4 bases from V and 4 bases from J, with 16 bases in between. Germline V gene data show CDR1 as MGHRA and CDR2 as YSYEKL. There are 16 residues in the CDR3. The CDR3 here is CASSREQRPVTGELFF. CDR3 DNA: TGCGCCAGCAGCCGAGAACAGAGACCGGTCACCGGGGAGCTGTTTTTT.

The chain is built from TRBV2 and TRBJ2-1; a weak D match, TRBD2 (6 bases). The V gene's germline CDR1 is SNHLY and CDR2 FYNNEI. V was clipped by 6 bases and J by 1 base, with 16 bases between them. The CDR3 totals 16 residues. The CDR3 sequence is CASRTLGRRSYNEQFF. The CDR3 DNA reads as TGTGCCAGCAGAACTCTCGGGAGAAGGTCCTACAATGAGCAGTTCTTC.

V usage is TRBV6-1 and J usage is TRBJ1-5; D possibly corresponds to TRBD1 (5 bases). The germline V gene has CDR1 MNHNS and CDR2 SASEGT. Trimming removed 0 bases from V and 6 bases from J, with 9 bases in between. The CDR3 totals 14 residues. CDR3 region: CASSEASRAQPQHF. CDR3 bases: TGTGCCAGCAGTGAAGCTAGCAGGGCTCAGCCCCAGCATTTT.

The chain employs TRBV27 and TRBJ2-5; 9 nucleotides align to TRBD2. The J call may be wrong; the DNA end is better matched by TRBJ2-7. CDR3 size: 13 residues. Germline values: CDR1 MNHEY, CDR2 SMNVEV (reference sequence). The CDR3 protein is CASSLAGWNEQYF. The CDR3 DNA follows: TGTGCCAGCAGTCTAGCGGGGTGGAACGAGCAGTACTTC.

J is TRBJ2-7 and V is TRBV10-2; no firm D call. The V gene lost 4 bases and the J gene lost 3 bases, with 13 bases spanning the gap. The CDR3 sequence is 14 residues long. Germline CDR1 WSHSY, CDR2 SAAADI. Here the CDR3 DNA reads TGCGCCAGCAGTGGTCCTAGAACGAACTACGAGCAGTACTTC. It translates to CASSGPRTNYEQYF.